This paragraph covers one T cell receptor (beta chain) sequence. Authors' processing steps: Estimation of nucleated cell counts relied on the amplification of reference gene primers. Sequencing used immunoSEQ multiplex PCR; TCRdb keeps in-frame clones, though not all of them. V and J calls and clone size follow that table, whereas D and trimming were derived from the DNA. The sample comprises under 200,000 clones, roughly 81% of which are singletons, and more than 7.5% rests with the top ten. The germline V gene encodes CDR1 SQVTM and CDR2 ANQGSEA. Unmatched junction bases numbered 7, after V lost 7 bases and J lost 6 bases. This CDR3 is 13 amino acids long. The sample is drawn from a study of blood T cell repertoires in COVID-19. Study as a whole: There were acute and convalescent COVID-19 samples, and they came from the United States, Italy and Spain. PBMCs, B-cell-depleted T cells, or T cells provided the cDNA or gDNA that made up the material.

The source of this sequence is a man aged 40-55 years who had recovered from COVID-19. The sample comprised peripheral blood. The chain employs TRBV29-1 and TRBJ2-2, with TRBD1 identical over 8 bases. CDR3 in amino acids: CSGGQGGAGELFF. The CDR3 DNA reads as TGCAGCGGCGGACAGGGAGGAGCCGGGGAGCTGTTTTTT.